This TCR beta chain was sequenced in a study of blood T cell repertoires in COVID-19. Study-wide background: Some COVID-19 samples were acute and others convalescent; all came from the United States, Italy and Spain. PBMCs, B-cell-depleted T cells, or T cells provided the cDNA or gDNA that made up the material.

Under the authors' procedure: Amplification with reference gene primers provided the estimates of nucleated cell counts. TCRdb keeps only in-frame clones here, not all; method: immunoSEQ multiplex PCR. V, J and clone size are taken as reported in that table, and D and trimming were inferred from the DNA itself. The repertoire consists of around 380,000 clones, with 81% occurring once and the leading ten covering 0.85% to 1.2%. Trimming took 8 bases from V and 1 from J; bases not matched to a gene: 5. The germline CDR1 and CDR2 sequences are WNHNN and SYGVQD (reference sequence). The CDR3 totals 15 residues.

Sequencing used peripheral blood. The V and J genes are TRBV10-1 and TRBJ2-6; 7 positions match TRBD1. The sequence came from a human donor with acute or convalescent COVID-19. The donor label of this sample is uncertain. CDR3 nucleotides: TGCGCCAGCGCTCCAGGGGGTTCTGGGGCCAACGTCCTGACTTTC. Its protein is CASAPGGSGANVLTF.